This T cell receptor (beta chain) was obtained from a study of neurological immune-mediated disorders. TCRdb independently ran MiXCR on the 5' RACE reads; one entry per CDR3 protein. Of 60,000 to 80,000 distinct CDR3 sequences in the sample, roughly 4.8% are singletons; the top ten hold 3.4%. The sample holds many counts of this clonotype. The sample was PBMCs. The TCR sequence derives from a woman aged 45-60 years with multiple sclerosis.

CDR3 region: CSGQGVAKNIQYF. CDR3 nucleotide sequence: TGCAGTGGACAGGGAGTAGCCAAAAACATTCAGTACTTC. This chain uses TRBV20-1 with TRBJ2-4, with 7 bases aligning to TRBD1. The CDR3 sequence is 13 residues long. V trimming: 7 bases; J trimming: 0 bases; junction bases outside the gene matches: 3. The V gene's germline CDR1 is DFQATT and CDR2 SNEGSKA (reference sequence).